Listed here are 9 T cell receptor beta chains from one sample, sequenced in a study of shared clonotypes between healthy human individuals. Measured with immunoSEQ multiplex PCR; TCRdb has only the in-frame clones, and not every one. The table records hundreds of thousands of clones, roughly 97% of them present only once. Material: naive CD4+ T cells sorted from blood. Subset given: CD45RA+ positively selected. The receptors originated from a woman in her twenties or thirties in good health.

The chain has TRBV2 and TRBJ1-3, with D unclear. The CDR3 length is 15 residues. Looked up from germline, CDR1 is SNHLY and CDR2 is FYNNEI. V gave up 2 bases and J gave up 0 bases, with 8 bases separating them. The CDR3 protein is CASSELVRSGNTIYF. The CDR3, as DNA: TGTGCCAGCAGTGAATTAGTACGCTCTGGAAACACCATATATTTT.

The gene calls are TRBV7-9 and TRBJ2-3; TRBD2 agrees at 10 bases. The CDR3 is 15 residues long. V lost 4 bases, J lost 1 base, and 2 bases stayed unmatched. CDR1 and CDR2 (germline): SEHNR, FQNEAQ (reference sequence). CDR3 in amino acids: CASSSGTSGTDTQYF. The CDR3 DNA sequence: TGTGCCAGCAGCTCCGGGACTAGCGGCACAGATACGCAGTATTTT.

This rearrangement joins TRBV11-2 to TRBJ2-7; 9 nucleotides match TRBD2. From germline, CDR1 is SGHAT and CDR2 FQNNGV. The CDR3 covers 15 residues. V trimming: 5 bases; J trimming: 8 bases; junction bases outside the gene matches: 13. In DNA, the CDR3 is TGTGCCAGCAGCCCCCATGATAGCGGGAGCCTCAAGCAGTACTTC. This encodes CASSPHDSGSLKQYF.

The V call is TRBV7-3, the J call TRBJ2-7; TRBD1 matches 7 bases. The CDR3 sequence is 16 residues long. J was trimmed by 0 bases and V by 3 bases; bases with no gene match: 8. Per the germline V gene, CDR1 is SGHTA and CDR2 is FQGTGA. In nucleotides, the CDR3 is TGTGCCAGCAGCTTGACAGGGACAGTCCGCTCCTACGAGCAGTACTTC. This sequence encodes CASSLTGTVRSYEQYF. The full variable domain, its missing parts supplied by reference TRBV7-3 and TRBJ2-7, is GAGVSQTPSNKVTEKGKYVELRCDPISGHTALYWYRQSLGQGPEFLIYFQGTGAADDSGLPNDRFFAVRPEGSVSTLKIQRTERGDSAVYLCASSLTGTVRSYEQYFGPGTRLTVT.

This chain joins TRBV29-1 and TRBJ2-7, with 8 bases that match TRBD1. CDR3 length: 17 residues. From germline, CDR1 is SQVTM and CDR2 ANQGSEA. Germline trimming cut 4 bases from V and 0 bases from J; bases unmatched to any gene: 14. In nucleotides, the CDR3 is TGCAGCGTTGCTATTTTACCCCGACAGGGGATCTCCTACGAGCAGTACTTC. It encodes CSVAILPRQGISYEQYF.

CDR3: CAIRRTSGSFPEQYF. CDR3 DNA sequence: TGTGCCATCAGGCGGACTAGCGGGAGTTTTCCCGAGCAGTACTTC. The rearrangement links TRBV10-3 to TRBJ2-7; TRBD2 matches at 13 bases. Germline CDR1 reads ENHRY; CDR2 reads SYGVKD. CDR3 length: 15 amino acids. V lost 6 bases and J lost 6; bases outside the gene matches: 8.

The chain links TRBV23-1 to TRBJ2-1; no firm D call. TRBV23-1 is recorded as an ORF, its role being uncertain. Trimming shortened V by 5 bases and J by 1 base, and 0 bases separated the two germline ends. The CDR3 runs 11 residues. CDR3 DNA: TGCGCCAGCAGTTCCTACAATGAGCAGTTCTTC. Its translation: CASSSYNEQFF.

The rearrangement links TRBV18 to TRBJ2-7; D is unresolved. Germline assignment: CDR1 KGHSH and CDR2 LQKENI. This CDR3 spans 13 amino acids. V was pared by 0 bases and J by 4 bases, with 7 bases between. The CDR3 is CASSPPSTYEQYF. The CDR3 region has the DNA TGTGCCAGCTCACCACCCAGCACTTACGAGCAGTACTTC.

CDR3 sequence reads: CASSNINTQYF. As DNA, the CDR3 is TGTGCCAGCAGCAACATAAATACGCAGTATTTT. This sequence joins TRBV6-5 and TRBJ2-3; no firm D call. The germline V gene has CDR1 MNHEY and CDR2 SVGAGI. With 6 bases removed from V and 7 bases from J, the gap between germline ends came to 8 bases. This CDR3 comprises 11 residues.